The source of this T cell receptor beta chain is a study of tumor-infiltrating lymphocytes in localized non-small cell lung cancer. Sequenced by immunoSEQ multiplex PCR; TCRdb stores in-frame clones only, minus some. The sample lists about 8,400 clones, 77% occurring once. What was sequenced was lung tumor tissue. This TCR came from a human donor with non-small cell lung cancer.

The CDR3: CASSPYIGPQETQYF. Written as DNA, the CDR3 is TGTGCCAGCAGCCCATATATCGGACCTCAAGAGACCCAGTACTTC. This sequence joins TRBV7-2 and TRBJ2-5; D unclear. This CDR3 is 15 amino acids long. The V gene lost 5 bases and the J gene lost 2 bases, with 15 bases spanning the gap. Germline values: CDR1 SGHTA, CDR2 FQGNSA.